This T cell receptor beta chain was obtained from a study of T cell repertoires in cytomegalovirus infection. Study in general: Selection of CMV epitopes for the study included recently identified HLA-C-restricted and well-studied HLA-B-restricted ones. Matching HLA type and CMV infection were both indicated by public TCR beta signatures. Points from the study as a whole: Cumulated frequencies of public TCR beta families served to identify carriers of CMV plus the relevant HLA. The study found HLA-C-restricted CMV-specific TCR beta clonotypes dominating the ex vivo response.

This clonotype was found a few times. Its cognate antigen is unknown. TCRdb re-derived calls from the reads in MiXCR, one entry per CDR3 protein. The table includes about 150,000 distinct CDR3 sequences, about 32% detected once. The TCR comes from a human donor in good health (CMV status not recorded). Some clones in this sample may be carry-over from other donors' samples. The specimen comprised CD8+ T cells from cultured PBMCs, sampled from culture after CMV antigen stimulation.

This CDR3 is CASSLEGPPLHF. The CDR3 DNA reads as TGTGCCAGCAGTTTAGAGGGCCCACCCCTCCACTTT. The V and J genes are TRBV12-3 or TRBV12-4 and TRBJ1-6, with no clear D. The CDR3 contains 12 residues. V lost 1 base and J lost 11, with 6 bases in between.